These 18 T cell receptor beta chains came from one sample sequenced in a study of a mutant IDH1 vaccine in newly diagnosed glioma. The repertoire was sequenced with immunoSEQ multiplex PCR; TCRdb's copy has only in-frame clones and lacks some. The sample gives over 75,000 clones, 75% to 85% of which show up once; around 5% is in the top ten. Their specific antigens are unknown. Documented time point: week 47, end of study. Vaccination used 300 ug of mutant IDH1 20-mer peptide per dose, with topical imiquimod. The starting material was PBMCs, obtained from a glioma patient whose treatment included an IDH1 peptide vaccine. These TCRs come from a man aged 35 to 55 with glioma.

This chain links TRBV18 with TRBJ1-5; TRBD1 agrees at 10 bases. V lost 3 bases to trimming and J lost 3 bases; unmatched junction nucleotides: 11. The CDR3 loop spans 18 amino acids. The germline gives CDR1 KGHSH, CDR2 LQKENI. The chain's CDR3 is CASSPVTGGFSSNQPQHF. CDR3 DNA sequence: TGTGCCAGCTCACCGGTGACAGGGGGCTTCTCATCCAATCAGCCCCAGCATTTT.

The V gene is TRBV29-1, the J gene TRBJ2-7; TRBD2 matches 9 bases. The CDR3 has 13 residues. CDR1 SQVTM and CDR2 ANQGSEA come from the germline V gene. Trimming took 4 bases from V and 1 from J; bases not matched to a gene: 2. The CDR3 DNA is TGCAGCGTTGGGACTAGCGCTTCCTACGAGCAGTACTTC. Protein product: CSVGTSASYEQYF.

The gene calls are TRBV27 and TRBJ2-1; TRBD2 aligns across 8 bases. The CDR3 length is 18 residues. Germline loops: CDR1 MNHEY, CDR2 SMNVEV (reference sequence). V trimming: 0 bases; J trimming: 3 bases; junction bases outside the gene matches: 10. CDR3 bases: TGTGCCAGCAGTTTATCTCGGGGCCTAGCGGGTTACTACAATGAGCAGTTCTTC. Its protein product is CASSLSRGLAGYYNEQFF.

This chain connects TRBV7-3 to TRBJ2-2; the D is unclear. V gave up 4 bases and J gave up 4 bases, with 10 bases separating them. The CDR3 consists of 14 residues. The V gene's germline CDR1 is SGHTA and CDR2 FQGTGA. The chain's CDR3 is CASSSRGFTGELFF. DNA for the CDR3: TGTGCCAGCAGCTCCCGTGGGTTCACCGGGGAGCTGTTTTTT.

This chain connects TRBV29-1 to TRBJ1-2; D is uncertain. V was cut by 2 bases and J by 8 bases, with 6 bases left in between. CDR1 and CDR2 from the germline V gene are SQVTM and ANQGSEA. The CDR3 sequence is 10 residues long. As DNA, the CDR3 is TGCAGCGTTGAAAGTAGCGGCTACACCTTC. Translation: CSVESSGYTF.

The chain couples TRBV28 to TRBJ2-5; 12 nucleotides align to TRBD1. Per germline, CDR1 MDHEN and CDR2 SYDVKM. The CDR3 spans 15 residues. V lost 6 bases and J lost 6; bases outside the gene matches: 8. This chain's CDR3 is CASSMGTGGLKTQYF. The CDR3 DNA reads TGTGCCAGCAGCATGGGGACAGGGGGCTTGAAGACCCAGTACTTC. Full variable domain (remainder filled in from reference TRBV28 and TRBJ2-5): DVKVTQSSRYLVKRTGEKVFLECVQDMDHENMFWYRQDPGLGLRLIYFSYDVKMKEKGDIPEGYSVSREKKERFSLILESASTNQTSMYLCASSMGTGGLKTQYFGPGTRLLVL.

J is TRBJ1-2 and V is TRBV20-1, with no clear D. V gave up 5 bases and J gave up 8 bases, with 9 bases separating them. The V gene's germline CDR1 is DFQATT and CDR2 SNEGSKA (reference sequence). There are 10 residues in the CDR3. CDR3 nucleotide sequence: TGCAGTGCTGATACGTGGGGCTACACCTTC. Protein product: CSADTWGYTF.

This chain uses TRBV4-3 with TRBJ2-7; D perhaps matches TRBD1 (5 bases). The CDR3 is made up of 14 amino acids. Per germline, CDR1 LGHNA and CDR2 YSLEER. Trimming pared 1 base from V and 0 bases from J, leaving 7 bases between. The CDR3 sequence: CASSQGQGSYEQYF. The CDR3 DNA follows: TGCGCCAGCAGCCAAGGTCAGGGCTCCTACGAGCAGTACTTC.

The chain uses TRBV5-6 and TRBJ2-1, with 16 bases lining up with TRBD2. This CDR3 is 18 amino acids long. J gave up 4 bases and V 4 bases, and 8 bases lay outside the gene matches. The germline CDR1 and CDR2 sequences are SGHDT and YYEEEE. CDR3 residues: CASSPGLAGGPRYNEQFF. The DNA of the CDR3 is TGTGCCAGCAGCCCGGGACTAGCGGGAGGGCCGAGGTACAATGAGCAGTTCTTC.

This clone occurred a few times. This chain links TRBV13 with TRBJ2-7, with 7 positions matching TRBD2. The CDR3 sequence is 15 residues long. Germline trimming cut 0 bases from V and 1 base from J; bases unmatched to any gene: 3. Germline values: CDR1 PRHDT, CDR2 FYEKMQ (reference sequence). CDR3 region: CASSLGAGASYEQYF. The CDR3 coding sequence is TGTGCCAGCAGCTTAGGGGCGGGAGCTTCCTACGAGCAGTACTTC.

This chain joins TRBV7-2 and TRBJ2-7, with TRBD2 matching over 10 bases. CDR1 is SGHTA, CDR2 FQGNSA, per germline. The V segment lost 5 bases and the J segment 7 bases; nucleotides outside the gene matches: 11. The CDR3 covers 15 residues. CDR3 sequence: CASSPTSGVTGEQYF. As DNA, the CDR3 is TGTGCCAGCAGCCCTACTAGCGGGGTTACGGGGGAGCAGTACTTC. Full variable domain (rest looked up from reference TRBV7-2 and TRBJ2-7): GAGVSQSPSNKVTEKGKDVELRCDPISGHTALYWYRQSLGQGLEFLIYFQGNSAPDKSGLPSDRFSAERTGGSVSTLTIQRTQQEDSAVYLCASSPTSGVTGEQYFGPGTRLTVT.

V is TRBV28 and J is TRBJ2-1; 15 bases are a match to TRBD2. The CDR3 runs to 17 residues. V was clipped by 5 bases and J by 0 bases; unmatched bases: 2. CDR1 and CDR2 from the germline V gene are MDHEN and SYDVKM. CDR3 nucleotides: TGTGCCAGCAGTGGACTAGCGGGAGGGAGCTCCTACAATGAGCAGTTCTTC. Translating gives CASSGLAGGSSYNEQFF.

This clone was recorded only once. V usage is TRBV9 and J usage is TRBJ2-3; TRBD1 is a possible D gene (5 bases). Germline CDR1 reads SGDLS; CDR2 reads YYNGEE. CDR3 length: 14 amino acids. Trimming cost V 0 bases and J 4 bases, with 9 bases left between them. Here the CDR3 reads CASSVGPGPDTQYF. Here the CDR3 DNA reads TGTGCCAGCAGCGTAGGGCCAGGGCCAGATACGCAGTATTTT. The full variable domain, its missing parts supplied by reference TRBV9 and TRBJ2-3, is DSGVTQTPKHLITATGQRVTLRCSPRSGDLSVYWYQQSLDQGLQFLIQYYNGEERAKGNILERFSAQQFPDLHSELNLSSLELGDSALYFCASSVGPGPDTQYFGPGTRLTVL.

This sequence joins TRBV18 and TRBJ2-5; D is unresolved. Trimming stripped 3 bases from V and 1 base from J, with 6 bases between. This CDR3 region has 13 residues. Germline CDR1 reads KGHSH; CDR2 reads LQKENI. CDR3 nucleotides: TGTGCCAGCTCACCGCTGACCCAAGAGACCCAGTACTTC. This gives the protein CASSPLTQETQYF. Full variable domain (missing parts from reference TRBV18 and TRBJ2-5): NAGVMQNPRHLVRRRGQEARLRCSPMKGHSHVYWYRQLPEEGLKFMVYLQKENIIDESGMPKERFSAEFPKEGPSILRIQQVVRGDSAAYFCASSPLTQETQYFGPGTRLLVL.

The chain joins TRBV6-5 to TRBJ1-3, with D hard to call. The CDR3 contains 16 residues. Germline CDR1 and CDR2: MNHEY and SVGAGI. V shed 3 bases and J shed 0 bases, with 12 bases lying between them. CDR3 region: CASSYRVGGSGNTIYF. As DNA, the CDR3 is TGTGCCAGCAGTTATCGGGTAGGAGGCTCTGGAAACACCATATATTTT.

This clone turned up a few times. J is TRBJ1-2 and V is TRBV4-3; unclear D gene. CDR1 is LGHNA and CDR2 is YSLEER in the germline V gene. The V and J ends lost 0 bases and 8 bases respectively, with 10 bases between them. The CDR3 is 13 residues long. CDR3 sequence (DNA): TGCGCCAGCAGCCAAGATCCTCCGGGGGGCTACACCTTC. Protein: CASSQDPPGGYTF.

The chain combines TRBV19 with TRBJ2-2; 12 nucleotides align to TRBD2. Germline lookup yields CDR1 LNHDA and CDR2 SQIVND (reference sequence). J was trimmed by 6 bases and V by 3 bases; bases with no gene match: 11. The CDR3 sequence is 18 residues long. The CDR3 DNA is TGTGCCAGTAGTATCTCATCCAGACTAGCGGGAGTCCCCGGGGAGCTGTTTTTT. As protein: CASSISSRLAGVPGELFF.

CDR3 DNA sequence: TGTGCCTGGACCTTCCTTGGGCAGGGCAATGAGCAGTTCTTC. Translation: CAWTFLGQGNEQFF. J is TRBJ2-1 and V is TRBV30; a possible D gene is TRBD1 (5 bases). V was cut by 4 bases and J by 6 bases, with 16 bases left in between. The germline gives CDR1 GTSNPN, CDR2 SVGIG (reference sequence). The CDR3 runs to 14 residues. Full variable domain (rest looked up from reference TRBV30 and TRBJ2-1): SQTIHQWPATLVQPVGSPLSLECTVEGTSNPNLYWYRQAAGRGLQLLFYSVGIGQISSEVPQNLSASRPQDRQFILSSKKLLLSDSGFYLCAWTFLGQGNEQFFGPGTRLTVL.